This T cell receptor beta chain emerged from a study of immune evolution from preneoplasia to lung adenocarcinoma. Sequencing was performed with immunoSEQ multiplex PCR; in TCRdb, only in-frame clones are kept and a portion is missing. This table has several thousand clones, more than 70% appearing once. This clone was counted between two and nine times. V shed 4 bases and J shed 6 bases, with 12 bases lying between them. The CDR3 extends over 14 amino acids. CDR1 SGHDN and CDR2 FVKESK come from the germline V gene. The chain couples TRBV14 to TRBJ2-2; no reliable D call. The source is a person aged 50-75 years with lung adenocarcinoma. The sequencing input was FFPE invasive lung adenocarcinoma tissue. DNA of the CDR3: TGTGCCAGCAGCCCCGAGACCCGTTCCGGGGAGCTGTTTTTT. Translating gives CASSPETRSGELFF.